The 24 T cell receptor beta chains given below trace back to one sample, sequenced in a study of blood T cell repertoires in COVID-19 (TCRdb year 2020). Preparation of the library involved the immunoSEQ multiplex PCR assay. Held by TCRdb, this immuneACCESS table contains in-frame sequences only and omits some clones. Under half of the omission traces to an unresolved V gene where checked; the cause of the rest is unknown. Recorded for this sample are some 190,000 clones; about 90% of them occurred a single time. Clones ranked in the top ten supply under 2% of the sample. Sequenced sample: peripheral blood. These receptor sequences come from a man younger than 35 with active or convalescent COVID-19.

The rearrangement uses TRBV4-2 and TRBJ2-7; 8 bases are shared with TRBD1. This CDR3 has 16 amino acids. The germline gives CDR1 LGHNA, CDR2 YNFKEQ. Trimming took 1 base from V and 3 from J; bases not matched to a gene: 8. CDR3 bases: TGTGCCAGCAGCCAAGCCCAGGGACAGGCCGGCTACGAGCAGTACTTC. It encodes CASSQAQGQAGYEQYF.

The chain couples TRBV30 to TRBJ1-2; the D is unclear. The V end lost 8 bases, the J end lost 4 bases, and 20 bases lay between the germline ends. Germline CDR1 and CDR2: GTSNPN and SVGIG (reference sequence). CDR3 size: 14 residues. CDR3 nucleotide sequence: TGTGCCCAAATACCAGACGGGGTGACCTATGGCTACACCTTC. It yields the protein CAQIPDGVTYGYTF.

The V gene is TRBV10-1, the J gene TRBJ1-4, with a tentative D call TRBD1 (5 bases). The V end lost 6 bases, the J end lost 8 bases, and 19 bases lay between the germline ends. The CDR3 extends over 15 amino acids. The V gene's germline CDR1 is WNHNN and CDR2 SYGVQD (reference sequence). CDR3 protein: CASRWGGRRGEKLFF. The CDR3 coding sequence is TGCGCCAGCAGGTGGGGCGGTAGGCGGGGGGAAAAACTGTTTTTT.

This sequence joins TRBV28 and TRBJ2-4, with a weak D call TRBD2 (5 bases). Trimming pared 7 bases from V and 1 base from J, leaving 8 bases between. The germline CDR1 and CDR2 sequences are MDHEN and SYDVKM. CDR3 length equals 13 residues. CDR3 in DNA: TGTGCCAGCACGGGGTATGCCAAAAACATTCAGTACTTC. This translates into CASTGYAKNIQYF.

The J gene is TRBJ2-7, the V gene TRBV7-2, with TRBD2 identical over 8 bases. CDR3 length: 14 residues. Per the germline V gene, CDR1 is SGHTA and CDR2 is FQGNSA. V shed 3 bases, J shed 2 bases, and the junction held 3 bases outside the gene matches. The CDR3 here is CASSFTSGPYEQYF. CDR3 DNA sequence: TGTGCCAGCAGCTTCACTAGCGGTCCCTACGAGCAGTACTTC.

The V gene is TRBV27, the J gene TRBJ1-2, with 8 bases aligning to TRBD1. The germline CDR1 and CDR2 sequences are MNHEY and SMNVEV (reference sequence). The CDR3 runs 12 residues. The J segment lost 6 bases and the V segment lost 6 bases, leaving 3 bases of the junction unmatched. The CDR3 spells CASRRTGNGYTF. As DNA, the CDR3 is TGTGCCAGCAGAAGGACAGGGAATGGCTACACCTTC.

The chain has TRBV27 and TRBJ2-1, with 8 bases fitting TRBD1. The CDR3 is 14 amino acids. CDR1 is MNHEY, CDR2 SMNVEV, per germline (reference sequence). The ends lost 3 bases at V and 8 bases at J; junction bases unmatched: 6. The CDR3 loop reads CASSFSGGPYEQFF. The CDR3 DNA is TGTGCCAGCAGTTTCTCAGGGGGCCCTTATGAGCAGTTCTTC.

This chain joins TRBV20-1 and TRBJ2-3, with TRBD2 as a possible D gene (6 bases). The CDR3 is 15 amino acids. Trimming took 3 bases from V and 1 from J, leaving 14 bases between them. The germline CDR1 and CDR2 sequences are DFQATT and SNEGSKA (reference sequence). CDR3 coding DNA: TGCAGTGCTAGTAATGTCGGGGGAGGCACAGATACGCAGTATTTT. Residues: CSASNVGGGTDTQYF.

This rearrangement joins TRBV9 to TRBJ2-3; possible D gene TRBD2, 5 bases. Per the germline V gene, CDR1 is SGDLS and CDR2 is YYNGEE. Trimming cost V 0 bases and J 2 bases, with 10 bases left between them. CDR3 length: 15 amino acids. The CDR3 loop reads CASSVGSGNTDTQYF. CDR3 sequence (DNA): TGTGCCAGCAGCGTAGGGTCGGGAAACACAGATACGCAGTATTTT.

This chain joins TRBV7-6 and TRBJ2-3; TRBD2 matches 9 bases. Unmatched junction bases numbered 8, after V lost 5 bases and J lost 2 bases. The CDR3 totals 16 residues. CDR1 and CDR2 from the germline V gene are SGHVS and FNYEAQ. The chain's CDR3 is CASSALAGVNTDTQYF. CDR3 coding DNA: TGTGCCAGCAGCGCTTTAGCGGGAGTGAACACAGATACGCAGTATTTT.

The rearrangement links TRBV9 to TRBJ1-3; 10 positions agree with TRBD1. Germline-derived CDR1 and CDR2 are SGDLS and YYNGEE. The trim removed 3 bases at V and 3 bases at J, leaving 9 bases unmatched. CDR3 length: 17 amino acids. The CDR3 DNA sequence: TGTGCCAGCAGCGACAATAGGGGACAGGGGAATGGAAACACCATATATTTT. It is translated as CASSDNRGQGNGNTIYF.

The rearrangement joins TRBV12-3 or TRBV12-4 to TRBJ1-1; no clear D gene. The CDR3 consists of 13 residues. The V and J ends lost 3 bases and 4 bases respectively, with 9 bases between them. CDR3 DNA sequence: TGTGCCAGCAGTTTGGTAGGCGGCACTGAAGCTTTCTTT. Encoded protein: CASSLVGGTEAFF.

The chain carries TRBV29-1 and TRBJ2-3, with 7 bases lining up with TRBD1. The CDR3 is 14 amino acids. With V trimmed by 3 bases and J by 8 bases, 11 bases remained unmatched. CDR1 is SQVTM, CDR2 ANQGSEA, per germline. Here the CDR3 DNA reads TGCAGCGTTGATCCCGGGACAGCCCTGGTTACGCAGTATTTT. Residues: CSVDPGTALVTQYF.

The gene calls are TRBV13 and TRBJ2-7, with D maybe TRBD1 (5 bases). The V gene's germline CDR1 is PRHDT and CDR2 FYEKMQ (reference sequence). The CDR3 is made up of 15 amino acids. Trimming left V 5 bases short and J 3 bases short, with 17 bases between. CDR3 loop: CASSPGPQTLYEQYF. In DNA form, the CDR3 reads TGTGCCAGCAGCCCAGGGCCCCAAACCCTCTACGAGCAGTACTTC.

The rearrangement uses TRBV12-3 or TRBV12-4 and TRBJ2-7, with 11 bases lining up with TRBD2. V trimming: 6 bases; J trimming: 7 bases; junction bases outside the gene matches: 5. This CDR3 has 13 amino acids. This chain's CDR3 is CASSLAGGGEQYF. In DNA, the CDR3 is TGTGCCAGCAGCCTAGCGGGGGGCGGAGAGCAGTACTTC.

J is TRBJ2-3 and V is TRBV4-2, with TRBD2 matching 7 bases. Looked up from germline, CDR1 is LGHNA and CDR2 is YNFKEQ. V shed 0 bases and J 6 bases; nucleotides not matched to a gene: 21. This CDR3 contains 20 residues. The CDR3 region is CASSQDLDLLGGRAVDTQYF. For the CDR3, the DNA is TGTGCCAGCAGCCAAGATCTCGACCTGTTAGGTGGGAGGGCCGTGGATACGCAGTATTTT.

V gene TRBV5-4 combines with J gene TRBJ2-7; 10 bases map to TRBD2. Unmatched junction bases numbered 9, after V lost 4 bases and J lost 5 bases. The CDR3 has 15 residues. Germline loops: CDR1 SGHNT, CDR2 YYREEE (reference sequence). CDR3 coding DNA: TGTGCCAGCAGCAATCAAGCGGGAGGGTTAAACGAGCAGTACTTC. Encoded protein: CASSNQAGGLNEQYF.

V is TRBV27 and J is TRBJ2-1; D is perhaps TRBD2 (5 bases). Trimming took off 6 bases at V and 12 bases at J, with 18 bases between the two ends. From germline, CDR1 is MNHEY and CDR2 SMNVEV (reference sequence). This CDR3 is built from 13 residues. The CDR3 region is CASRSIQTGWQFF. The CDR3 DNA is TGTGCCAGCAGATCCATCCAAACGGGATGGCAGTTCTTC.

The V and J genes are TRBV7-8 and TRBJ2-1, with D possibly being TRBD1 (5 bases). This CDR3 has 16 amino acids. V gave up 0 bases and J gave up 1 base, with 10 bases separating them. Germline V gives CDR1 SGHVS, CDR2 FQNEAQ. The CDR3 sequence: CASSLALPGSYNEQFF. The CDR3 nucleotides read TGTGCCAGCAGCTTAGCCCTCCCAGGGTCCTACAATGAGCAGTTCTTC.

J is TRBJ2-1 and V is TRBV7-8, with 7 bases that match TRBD2. This CDR3 is built from 15 residues. V was clipped by 7 bases and J by 7 bases; unmatched bases: 13. The V gene's germline CDR1 is SGHVS and CDR2 FQNEAQ. DNA of the CDR3: TGTGCCAGCACCACAACCGGCGGGAGTAGTAATGAGCAGTTCTTC. Protein: CASTTTGGSSNEQFF.

The gene calls are TRBV12-3 or TRBV12-4 and TRBJ2-2, with TRBD1 as a possible D gene (5 bases). With 7 bases removed from V and 6 bases from J, the gap between germline ends came to 12 bases. The CDR3 is 13 residues long. The CDR3 here is CASNSGFSGELFF. DNA for the CDR3: TGTGCCAGCAACTCAGGGTTTTCCGGGGAGCTGTTTTTT.

This chain uses TRBV6-5 with TRBJ2-7; D perhaps matches TRBD2 (5 bases). The CDR3 extends over 14 amino acids. The V end was cut by 6 bases, the J end by 5 bases, with 17 bases between. In germline, CDR1 is MNHEY, CDR2 SVGAGI. CDR3 nucleotide sequence: TGTGCCAGCAGCGTAACGCGAGGGAGCGACGAGCAGTACTTC. Translating it yields CASSVTRGSDEQYF.

This clone was found a few times. V is TRBV29-1 and J is TRBJ1-2; 7 bases are a match to TRBD1. The length of the CDR3 is 12 residues. Germline V gene lookup returns CDR1 SQVTM and CDR2 ANQGSEA. The junction had 2 bases not matched to a gene; V was cut back by 4 bases and J by 3 bases. The CDR3 sequence: CSVGQGDYGYTF. CDR3 DNA sequence: TGCAGCGTTGGACAGGGTGACTATGGCTACACCTTC.

This clone has a handful of counts. J is TRBJ1-2 and V is TRBV6-5; 8 bases are a match to TRBD1. The germline V gene has CDR1 MNHEY and CDR2 SVGAGI. With V trimmed by 4 bases and J by 7 bases, 8 bases remained unmatched. This CDR3 region has 14 residues. The CDR3 sequence is CASSWTQGAGGYTF. Written as DNA, the CDR3 is TGTGCCAGCAGTTGGACTCAGGGGGCAGGTGGCTACACCTTC.